This T cell receptor (beta chain) derives from a study of regulatory T cells in long-lasting Graves disease. CDR1 is LNHDA, CDR2 SQIVND, per germline (reference sequence). V lost 5 bases to trimming and J lost 4 bases; unmatched junction nucleotides: 13. The CDR3 consists of 16 residues. For TCR beta, libraries came from iRepertoire HTBI primers and Arm-PCR of CDR3 regions. TCRdb fed the multiplex PCR reads into MiXCR, producing one record per CDR3 protein. This sample carries approximately 440,000 distinct CDR3 sequences, around 15% of them seen once, and the ten largest clones take 12%. Time point meaning: newly diagnosed GD, antithyroid drugs for less than 3 months. With RNA extracted from PBMCs as input, the TCR library was made. These records were also assigned to another study, of T cells in Graves' hyperthyroidism and ophthalmopathy. That paper notes: If no ophthalmopathy progression occurred within 18 months, Graves' hyperthyroidism was stable. Among the patients, aged 18 to 65, hyperthyroidism was newly diagnosed and had lasted under 2 months.

The source was peripheral blood mononuclear cells (PBMCs), collected at new diagnosis, from a patient treated with antithyroid drugs. The J gene is TRBJ1-2, the V gene TRBV19, with 7 nucleotides matching TRBD1. The origin of this receptor is a middle-aged man with Graves disease. Here the CDR3 reads CASSAPRDRKPYGYTF. Here the CDR3 DNA reads TGTGCCAGTAGTGCGCCCCGGGACAGAAAACCCTATGGCTACACCTTC.